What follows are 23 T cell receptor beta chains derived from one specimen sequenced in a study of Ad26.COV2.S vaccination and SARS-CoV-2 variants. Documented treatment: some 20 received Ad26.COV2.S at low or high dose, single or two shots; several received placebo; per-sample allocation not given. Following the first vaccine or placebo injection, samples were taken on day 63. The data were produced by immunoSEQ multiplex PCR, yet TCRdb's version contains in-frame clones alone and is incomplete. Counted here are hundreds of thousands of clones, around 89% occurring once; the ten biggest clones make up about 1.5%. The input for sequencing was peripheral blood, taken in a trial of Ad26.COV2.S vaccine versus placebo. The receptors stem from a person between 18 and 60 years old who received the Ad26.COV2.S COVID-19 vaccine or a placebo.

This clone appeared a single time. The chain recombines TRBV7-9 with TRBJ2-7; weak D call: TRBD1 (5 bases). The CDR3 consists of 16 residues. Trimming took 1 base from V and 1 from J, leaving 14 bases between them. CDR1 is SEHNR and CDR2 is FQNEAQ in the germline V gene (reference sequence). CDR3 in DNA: TGTGCCAGCAGCTTAGTCGACAGCCAGCTTTCCTACGAGCAGTACTTC. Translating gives CASSLVDSQLSYEQYF.

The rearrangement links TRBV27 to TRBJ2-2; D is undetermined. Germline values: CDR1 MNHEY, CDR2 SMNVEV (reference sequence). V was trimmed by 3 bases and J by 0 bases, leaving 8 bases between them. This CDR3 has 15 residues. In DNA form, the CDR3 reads TGTGCCAGCAGTTTTTCTACAGCGAACACCGGGGAGCTGTTTTTT. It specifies CASSFSTANTGELFF.

In nucleotides, the CDR3 is TGTGCCAGCTCACAGCGTGGCGGTGCAGAAGGGGCCTATGGCTACACCTTC. Protein: CASSQRGGAEGAYGYTF. The chain is built from TRBV18 and TRBJ1-2; D perhaps matches TRBD1 (5 bases). The V end was cut by 4 bases, the J end by 4 bases, with 22 bases between. The CDR3 is 17 amino acids. Germline V gene sequence: CDR1 KGHSH, CDR2 LQKENI.

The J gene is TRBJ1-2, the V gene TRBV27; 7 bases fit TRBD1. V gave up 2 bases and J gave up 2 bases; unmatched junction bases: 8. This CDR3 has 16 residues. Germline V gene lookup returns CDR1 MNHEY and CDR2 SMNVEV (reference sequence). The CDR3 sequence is CASSLGDSRRNYGYTF. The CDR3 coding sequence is TGTGCCAGCAGTTTAGGGGACAGCCGACGGAACTATGGCTACACCTTC.

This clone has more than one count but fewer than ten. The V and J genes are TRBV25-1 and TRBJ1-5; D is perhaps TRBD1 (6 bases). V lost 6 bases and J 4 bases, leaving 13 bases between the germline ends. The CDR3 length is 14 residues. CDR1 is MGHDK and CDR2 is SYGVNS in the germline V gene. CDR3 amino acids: CASRQGGGNQPQHF. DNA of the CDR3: TGTGCCAGCAGGCAGGGAGGGGGTAATCAGCCCCAGCATTTT. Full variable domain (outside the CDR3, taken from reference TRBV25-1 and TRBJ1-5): EADIYQTPRYLVIGTGKKITLECSQTMGHDKMYWYQQDPGMELHLIHYSYGVNSTEKGDLSSESTVSRIRTEHFPLTLESARPSHTSQYLCASRQGGGNQPQHFGDGTRLSIL.

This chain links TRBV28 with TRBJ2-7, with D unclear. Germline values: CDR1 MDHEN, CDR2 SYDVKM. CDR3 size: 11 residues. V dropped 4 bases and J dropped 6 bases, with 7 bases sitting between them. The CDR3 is CASSSEREQYF. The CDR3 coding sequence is TGTGCCAGCAGTTCCGAACGCGAGCAGTACTTC.

The CDR3 DNA reads as TGTGCCAGCAGCTTGGATCCAGGACCCAGCTCCTACGAGCAGTACTTC. This codes for CASSLDPGPSSYEQYF. The J gene is TRBJ2-7, the V gene TRBV5-5; D is unresolved. This CDR3 is 16 amino acids long. Germline-derived CDR1 and CDR2 are SGHKS and YYEKEE (reference sequence). Between the trimmed V and J ends, which lost 0 bases and 0 bases, there was a span of 13 bases.

The CDR3 sequence is CASSPGTGSTDTQYF. The DNA for the CDR3 is TGTGCCAGCAGCCCCGGGACAGGGAGCACAGATACGCAGTATTTT. The rearrangement joins TRBV11-3 to TRBJ2-3; TRBD1 agrees at 9 bases. Trimming cost V 5 bases and J 0 bases; bases outside gene matches: 3. The CDR3 consists of 15 residues. The germline CDR1 and CDR2 sequences are SGHNT and YENEEA.

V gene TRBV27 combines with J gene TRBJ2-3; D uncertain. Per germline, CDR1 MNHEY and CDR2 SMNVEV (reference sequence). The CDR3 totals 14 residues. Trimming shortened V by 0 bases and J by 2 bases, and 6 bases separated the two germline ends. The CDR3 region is CASSLSDLTDTQYF. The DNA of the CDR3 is TGTGCCAGCAGTTTATCGGACCTCACAGATACGCAGTATTTT.

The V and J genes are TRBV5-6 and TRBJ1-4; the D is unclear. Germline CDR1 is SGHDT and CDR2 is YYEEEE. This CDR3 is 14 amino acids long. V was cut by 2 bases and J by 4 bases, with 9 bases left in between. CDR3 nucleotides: TGTGCCAGCAGCTTCGAGGGAAATAATGAAAAACTGTTTTTT. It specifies CASSFEGNNEKLFF.

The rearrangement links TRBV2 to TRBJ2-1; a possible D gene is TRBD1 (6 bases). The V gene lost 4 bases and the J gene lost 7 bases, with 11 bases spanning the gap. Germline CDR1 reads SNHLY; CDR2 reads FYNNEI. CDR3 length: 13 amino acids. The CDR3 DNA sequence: TGTGCCAGCAGTGGGGGGCTAGGTAATGAGCAGTTCTTC. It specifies CASSGGLGNEQFF.

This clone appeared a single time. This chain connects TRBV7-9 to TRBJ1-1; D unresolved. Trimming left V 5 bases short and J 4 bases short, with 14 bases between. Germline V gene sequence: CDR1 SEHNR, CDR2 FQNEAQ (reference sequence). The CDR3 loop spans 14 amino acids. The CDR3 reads CASSPVRARTEAFF. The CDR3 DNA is TGTGCCAGCAGCCCCGTGCGGGCGCGCACTGAAGCTTTCTTT. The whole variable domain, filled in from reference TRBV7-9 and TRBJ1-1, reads DTGVSQNPRHKITKRGQNVTFRCDPISEHNRLYWYRQTLGQGPEFLTYFQNEAQLEKSRLLSDRFSAERPKGSFSTLEIQRTEQGDSAMYLCASSPVRARTEAFFGQGTRLTVV.

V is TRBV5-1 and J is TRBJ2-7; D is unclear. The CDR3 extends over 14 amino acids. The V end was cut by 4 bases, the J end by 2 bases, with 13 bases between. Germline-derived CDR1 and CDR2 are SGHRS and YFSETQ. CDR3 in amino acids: CASSPAPTTYEQYF. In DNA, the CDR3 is TGCGCCAGCAGCCCCGCCCCTACGACCTACGAGCAGTACTTC. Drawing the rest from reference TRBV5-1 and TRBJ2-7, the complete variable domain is KAGVTQTPRYLIKTRGQQVTLSCSPISGHRSVSWYQQTPGQGLQFLFEYFSETQRNKGNFPGRFSGRQFSNSRSEMNVSTLELGDSALYLCASSPAPTTYEQYFGPGTRLTVT.

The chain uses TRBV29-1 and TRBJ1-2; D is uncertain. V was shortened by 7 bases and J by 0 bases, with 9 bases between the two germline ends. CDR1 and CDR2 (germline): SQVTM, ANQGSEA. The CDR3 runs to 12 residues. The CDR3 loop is CSASGANYGYTF. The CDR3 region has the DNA TGCAGCGCCTCCGGGGCTAACTATGGCTACACCTTC. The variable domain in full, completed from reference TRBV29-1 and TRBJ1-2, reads SAVISQKPSRDICQRGTSLTIQCQVDSQVTMMFWYRQQPGQSLTLIATANQGSEATYESGFVIDKFPISRPNLTFSTLTVSNMSPEDSSIYLCSASGANYGYTFGSGTRLTVV.

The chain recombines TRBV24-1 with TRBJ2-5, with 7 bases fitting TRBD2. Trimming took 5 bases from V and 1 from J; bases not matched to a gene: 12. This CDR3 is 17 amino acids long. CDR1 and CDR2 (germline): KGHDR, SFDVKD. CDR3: CATSALGSGTTQETQYF. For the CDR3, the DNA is TGTGCCACCAGTGCCCTTGGGAGCGGGACGACCCAAGAGACCCAGTACTTC.

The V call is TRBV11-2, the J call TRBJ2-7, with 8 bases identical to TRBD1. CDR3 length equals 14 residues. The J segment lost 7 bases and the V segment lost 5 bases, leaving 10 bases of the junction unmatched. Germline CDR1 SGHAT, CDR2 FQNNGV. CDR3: CASSQNQGAREQYF. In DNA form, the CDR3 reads TGTGCCAGCAGCCAGAATCAGGGGGCGAGGGAGCAGTACTTC.

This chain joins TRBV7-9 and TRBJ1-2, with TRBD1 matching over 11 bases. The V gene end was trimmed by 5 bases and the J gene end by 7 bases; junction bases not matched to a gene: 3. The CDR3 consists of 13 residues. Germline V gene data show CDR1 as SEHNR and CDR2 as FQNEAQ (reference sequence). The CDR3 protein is CASSQGTGGGYTF. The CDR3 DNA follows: TGTGCCAGCAGCCAGGGGACAGGGGGTGGCTACACCTTC.

The CDR3 loop reads CATSESGLAGGTDTQYF. The CDR3 nucleotides read TGTGCCACCAGTGAATCGGGGCTAGCGGGAGGAACAGATACGCAGTATTTT. The chain links TRBV24-1 to TRBJ2-3; 11 nucleotides match TRBD2. Unmatched junction bases numbered 8, after V lost 4 bases and J lost 3 bases. This CDR3 comprises 17 residues. CDR1 and CDR2 (germline): KGHDR, SFDVKD.

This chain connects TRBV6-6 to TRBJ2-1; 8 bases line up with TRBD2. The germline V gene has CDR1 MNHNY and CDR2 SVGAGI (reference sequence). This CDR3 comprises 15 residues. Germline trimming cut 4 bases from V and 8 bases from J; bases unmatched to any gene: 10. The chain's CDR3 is CASSFQAGVGDEQFF. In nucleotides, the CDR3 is TGTGCCAGCAGTTTCCAAGCGGGAGTGGGCGATGAGCAGTTCTTC.

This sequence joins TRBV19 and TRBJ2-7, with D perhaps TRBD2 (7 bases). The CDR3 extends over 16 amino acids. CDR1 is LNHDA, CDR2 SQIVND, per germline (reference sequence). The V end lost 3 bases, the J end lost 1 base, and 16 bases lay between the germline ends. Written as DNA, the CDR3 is TGTGCCAGTAGTATGGGTGGGAGGGGGGAATCCTACGAGCAGTACTTC. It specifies CASSMGGRGESYEQYF.

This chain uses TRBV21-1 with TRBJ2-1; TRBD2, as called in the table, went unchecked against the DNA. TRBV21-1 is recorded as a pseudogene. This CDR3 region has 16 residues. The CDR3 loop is CASSKGGTSGLGEQFF. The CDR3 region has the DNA TGTGCCAGCAGCAAAGGAGGGACTAGCGGTTTGGGTGAGCAGTTCTTC.

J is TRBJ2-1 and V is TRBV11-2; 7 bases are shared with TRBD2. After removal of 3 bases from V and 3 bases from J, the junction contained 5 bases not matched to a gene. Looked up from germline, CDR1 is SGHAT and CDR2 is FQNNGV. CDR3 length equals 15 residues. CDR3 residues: CASSFQLALYNEQFF. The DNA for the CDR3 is TGTGCCAGCAGCTTTCAACTAGCGCTCTACAATGAGCAGTTCTTC.

The DNA of the CDR3 is TGTGCCAGCAGTTTTCCCCCCCCACGGGTGGAGACCCAGTACTTC. Its translation: CASSFPPPRVETQYF. The V gene is TRBV5-4, the J gene TRBJ2-5; D is undetermined. Per the germline V gene, CDR1 is SGHNT and CDR2 is YYREEE (reference sequence). The CDR3 covers 15 residues. V was cut by 5 bases and J by 5 bases, with 19 bases left in between.